This passage covers 4 T cell receptor beta chains from one sample sequenced in a study of blood T cell repertoires in COVID-19. The data were produced by immunoSEQ multiplex PCR, yet TCRdb's version contains in-frame clones alone and is incomplete. Of fewer than 250,000 clones listed, 88% are singletons. Material: peripheral blood. The source of these receptors is a man in his 70s with acute or convalescent COVID-19.

The chain has TRBV7-2 and TRBJ2-5, with a weak D call TRBD1 (5 bases). The germline V gene has CDR1 SGHTA and CDR2 FQGNSA. The CDR3 contains 15 residues. V shed 5 bases and J shed 2 bases, with 15 bases lying between them. CDR3: CASSPMGRGQETQYF. In DNA form, the CDR3 reads TGTGCCAGCAGCCCCATGGGAAGGGGTCAAGAGACCCAGTACTTC.

CDR3 sequence reads: CASSHEGQKNEQFF. The CDR3 DNA reads as TGTGCCAGCAGCCATGAGGGACAGAAGAATGAGCAGTTCTTC. The rearrangement links TRBV3-1 (or the pseudogene TRBV3-2) to TRBJ2-1; TRBD1 aligns across 7 bases. The CDR3 consists of 14 residues. From germline, CDR1 is LGHDT and CDR2 YNNKEL (reference sequence). V trimming: 3 bases; J trimming: 7 bases; junction bases outside the gene matches: 6.

This chain links TRBV19 with TRBJ2-7, with 11 bases aligning to TRBD1. V lost 6 bases to trimming and J lost 3 bases; unmatched junction nucleotides: 4. Germline assignment: CDR1 LNHDA and CDR2 SQIVND (reference sequence). The CDR3 has 14 amino acids. In nucleotides, the CDR3 is TGTGCCAGTAGCGGGACAGGGGGTAGCTACGAGCAGTACTTC. Its translation: CASSGTGGSYEQYF.

The chain recombines TRBV6-1 with TRBJ1-5, with 7 bases lining up with TRBD1. CDR3 length: 16 residues. V lost 4 bases and J lost 1; bases outside the gene matches: 7. Germline V gives CDR1 MNHNS, CDR2 SASEGT. The CDR3 coding sequence is TGTGCCAGCAGTGTTCAGGGGGAACTAAGCAATCAGCCCCAGCATTTT. It encodes CASSVQGELSNQPQHF.